The 22 T cell receptor beta chains below come from one sample, sequenced in a study of T cell repertoires in cytomegalovirus infection. TCRdb re-derived calls from the reads in MiXCR, one entry per CDR3 protein. Of more than 300,000 distinct CDR3 sequences listed, around a third were seen once; the top ten hold about 13%. These receptors have no known antigen. The input for sequencing was cultured PBMCs, taken from culture after CMV antigen stimulation. These receptors were obtained from a human donor in good health (CMV status not recorded). Some clones in this sample may be carry-over from other donors' samples.

The CDR3 reads CASTFSSVGTDTQYF. CDR3 DNA sequence: TGTGCCAGCACCTTCTCCTCAGTGGGCACAGATACGCAGTATTTT. V is TRBV5-5 and J is TRBJ2-3; no firm D call. The CDR3 has 15 amino acids. Germline CDR1 reads SGHKS; CDR2 reads YYEKEE (reference sequence). V lost 6 bases and J 1 base, leaving 15 bases between the germline ends.

This clonotype was observed at least ten times. The chain employs TRBV6-2 or TRBV6-3 and TRBJ1-1, with 10 bases fitting TRBD1. Germline V gene lookup returns CDR1 MNHEY and CDR2 SVGEGT. J was trimmed by 3 bases and V by 2 bases; bases with no gene match: 0. The CDR3 length is 14 residues. CDR3 DNA: TGTGCCAGCAGTTACGGACAGGGGGACACTGAAGCTTTCTTT. It yields the protein CASSYGQGDTEAFF.

The chain is built from TRBV12-3 or TRBV12-4 and TRBJ2-5; 12 bases map to TRBD2. J gave up 4 bases and V 9 bases, and 9 bases lay outside the gene matches. This CDR3 spans 15 amino acids. CDR3 region: CASSGLAGGRETQYF. CDR3 nucleotides: TGTGCCAGTTCCGGGCTAGCGGGAGGGCGAGAGACCCAGTACTTC.

There are many counts of this clonotype. This chain links TRBV6-1 with TRBJ2-7; either TRBD1 or TRBD2 may fit D (6 bases each). Between the trimmed V and J ends, which lost 2 bases and 1 base, there was a span of 12 bases. Germline lookup yields CDR1 MNHNS and CDR2 SASEGT. The CDR3 sequence is 15 residues long. DNA of the CDR3: TGTGCCAGCAGTGAACGCCTAGGGGGGTCCTACGAGCAGTACGTC. Protein product: CASSERLGGSYEQYV.

The V call is TRBV2, the J call TRBJ2-1; D is possibly TRBD2 (7 bases). The CDR3 sequence is 17 residues long. The V and J ends lost 0 bases and 7 bases respectively, with 19 bases between them. CDR1 is SNHLY and CDR2 is FYNNEI in the germline V gene. CDR3 in amino acids: CASSEARGGETRNEQFF. For the CDR3, the DNA is TGTGCCAGCAGTGAAGCGCGAGGGGGGGAGACTAGAAATGAGCAGTTCTTC.

This clonotype appeared many times. Here the CDR3 reads CASSFPGGNEQFF. The CDR3 DNA reads as TGTGCCAGCAGCTTCCCAGGTGGGAATGAGCAGTTCTTC. This chain joins TRBV7-6 and TRBJ2-1; D ambiguous. The CDR3 runs 13 residues. The germline V gene has CDR1 SGHVS and CDR2 FNYEAQ. V lost 3 bases and J 7 bases, leaving 10 bases between the germline ends.

This clonotype was found a few times. This chain uses TRBV29-1 with TRBJ1-2, with 8 bases lining up with TRBD1. V was pared by 5 bases and J by 1 base, with 15 bases of the junction left unmatched. Germline V gives CDR1 SQVTM, CDR2 ANQGSEA. There are 17 residues in the CDR3. CDR3 in amino acids: CSVSDRGASHRNYGYTF. DNA for the CDR3: TGCAGCGTTTCCGACAGGGGCGCTAGCCACCGTAACTATGGCTACACCTTC.

This clonotype was observed a few times. This chain uses TRBV6-5 with TRBJ2-2, with 8 positions matching TRBD1. After removal of 0 bases from V and 4 bases from J, the junction contained 4 bases not matched to a gene. The germline gives CDR1 MNHEY, CDR2 SVGAGI. The CDR3 is 16 residues long. The CDR3 coding sequence is TGTGCCAGCAGTTACTCACGGACAGGGAGCACCGGGGAGCTGTTTTTT. It encodes CASSYSRTGSTGELFF.

This sequence joins TRBV7-2 and TRBJ2-3, with 8 bases fitting TRBD1. The germline V gene has CDR1 SGHTA and CDR2 FQGNSA. The CDR3 covers 14 residues. The V gene end was trimmed by 5 bases and the J gene end by 2 bases; junction bases not matched to a gene: 3. In DNA, the CDR3 is TGTGCCAGCAGCCCCAGGGGGCTCACAGATACGCAGTATTTT. Translated: CASSPRGLTDTQYF.

This clonotype has more than one count but fewer than ten. V gene TRBV30 combines with J gene TRBJ2-3, with TRBD2 matching over 7 bases. The ends lost 4 bases at V and 5 bases at J; junction bases unmatched: 9. Germline loops: CDR1 GTSNPN, CDR2 SVGIG (reference sequence). This CDR3 comprises 14 residues. CDR3: CAWTPRGVVDTQYF. The CDR3 bases are TGTGCCTGGACCCCCCGGGGGGTAGTAGATACGCAGTATTTT. Full variable domain (outside the CDR3, taken from reference TRBV30 and TRBJ2-3): SQTIHQWPATLVQPVGSPLSLECTVEGTSNPNLYWYRQAAGRGLQLLFYSVGIGQISSEVPQNLSASRPQDRQFILSSKKLLLSDSGFYLCAWTPRGVVDTQYFGPGTRLTVL.

This chain uses TRBV28 with TRBJ1-5; D gene ambiguous. The CDR3 runs 13 residues. The V gene's germline CDR1 is MDHEN and CDR2 SYDVKM. The V end lost 5 bases, the J end lost 3 bases, and 8 bases lay between the germline ends. The CDR3 loop is CASSTPFNQPQHF. CDR3 nucleotides: TGTGCCAGCAGTACCCCCTTCAATCAGCCCCAGCATTTT.

This clonotype was found many times. The V and J genes are TRBV6-1 and TRBJ1-6, with D hard to call. V was pared by 6 bases and J by 7 bases, with 7 bases between. The CDR3 has 12 residues. Per the germline V gene, CDR1 is MNHNS and CDR2 is SASEGT. The CDR3 region has the DNA TGTGCCAGCAGAACTCTGAATTCACCCCTCCACTTT. Translated, it gives CASRTLNSPLHF.

Many counts were recorded for this clonotype. The J gene is TRBJ1-1, the V gene TRBV7-6; D is perhaps TRBD1 (6 bases). Trimming took 5 bases from V and 5 from J, leaving 12 bases between them. This CDR3 region has 13 residues. Germline V CDR1 and CDR2: SGHVS, FNYEAQ. The CDR3, as DNA: TGTGCCAGCAGCCTTTGGGGGGCAACTGAAGCTTTCTTT. Translating gives CASSLWGATEAFF. The full variable domain, with the rest looked up from reference TRBV7-6 and TRBJ1-1, is GAGVSQSPRYKVTKRGQDVALRCDPISGHVSLYWYRQALGQGPEFLTYFNYEAQQDKSGLPNDRFSAERPEGSISTLTIQRTEQRDSAMYRCASSLWGATEAFFGQGTRLTVV.

The chain carries TRBV6-5 and TRBJ1-3, with D possibly matching TRBD1 (6 bases). V dropped 5 bases and J dropped 4 bases, with 12 bases sitting between them. The CDR3 is 14 residues long. Germline loops: CDR1 MNHEY, CDR2 SVGAGI. The CDR3 reads CASSNPGDGNTIYF. Here the CDR3 DNA reads TGTGCCAGCAGTAATCCAGGGGACGGAAACACCATATATTTT.

The chain has TRBV2 and TRBJ2-2; TRBD1 might be the D (5 bases). This CDR3 is built from 15 residues. Trimming pared 7 bases from V and 0 bases from J, leaving 12 bases between. Per germline, CDR1 SNHLY and CDR2 FYNNEI. This CDR3 reads CASTPARANTGELFF. CDR3 sequence (DNA): TGTGCCAGCACCCCAGCCAGGGCGAACACCGGGGAGCTGTTTTTT. Full variable domain (missing parts from reference TRBV2 and TRBJ2-2): EPEVTQTPSHQVTQMGQEVILRCVPISNHLYFYWYRQILGQKVEFLVSFYNNEISEKSEIFDDQFSVERPDGSNFTLKIRSTKLEDSAMYFCASTPARANTGELFFGEGSRLTVL.

In its sample, this clonotype was seen a few times. The chain has TRBV19 and TRBJ2-1; 11 nucleotides line up with TRBD2. Per the germline V gene, CDR1 is LNHDA and CDR2 is SQIVND (reference sequence). CDR3 length: 15 amino acids. Trimming removed 4 bases from V and 4 bases from J; junction bases left unmatched: 3. CDR3 in amino acids: CASSSSSGGYNEQFF. For the CDR3, the DNA is TGTGCCAGTAGTAGTTCTAGCGGGGGGTACAATGAGCAGTTCTTC.

The chain joins TRBV6-1 to TRBJ1-2; D might be TRBD1 (6 bases). Germline lookup yields CDR1 MNHNS and CDR2 SASEGT. The CDR3 length is 14 residues. Trimming removed 6 bases at V and 2 bases at J, with 13 bases between. This chain's CDR3 is CASSETGLNYGYTF. The CDR3 DNA is TGTGCCAGCAGCGAAACAGGGTTAAACTATGGCTACACCTTC.

This chain joins TRBV5-4 and TRBJ1-4; 7 bases map to TRBD1. The CDR3 loop spans 14 amino acids. The V gene end was trimmed by 0 bases and the J gene end by 6 bases; junction bases not matched to a gene: 2. CDR1 is SGHNT, CDR2 YYREEE, per germline (reference sequence). The chain's CDR3 is CASSLGDSDEKLFF. For the CDR3, the DNA is TGTGCCAGCAGCTTGGGGGACAGCGATGAAAAACTGTTTTTT.

This clonotype appeared a few times. This chain connects TRBV20-1 to TRBJ1-4; 9 positions match TRBD1. The ends lost 0 bases at V and 6 bases at J; junction bases unmatched: 5. The germline V gene encodes CDR1 DFQATT and CDR2 SNEGSKA (reference sequence). This CDR3 region has 15 residues. The DNA for the CDR3 is TGCAGTGCTAGAGACCTCCGGGACAGGGATGAAAAACTGTTTTTT. Encoded protein: CSARDLRDRDEKLFF.

This clonotype has a handful of counts. CDR3 in DNA: TGTGCCAGCAGCTTAGGTCGTGGGGATATACGCAATCAGCCCCAGCATTTT. Protein sequence: CASSLGRGDIRNQPQHF. The chain recombines TRBV7-9 with TRBJ1-5, with D unclear. Deletions cut 1 base from V and 2 bases from J, with 15 bases between. Germline CDR1 and CDR2: SEHNR and FQNEAQ (reference sequence). CDR3 length: 17 amino acids.

This clonotype was found a few times. V gene TRBV12-3 or TRBV12-4 combines with J gene TRBJ1-1; possible D gene TRBD1, 6 bases. The CDR3 length is 14 residues. The V and J ends lost 6 bases and 4 bases respectively, with 15 bases between them. CDR3 nucleotide sequence: TGTGCCAGCAGCCCACGGGGGCACAGCACTGAAGCTTTCTTT. Translated: CASSPRGHSTEAFF.

V usage is TRBV10-3 and J usage is TRBJ2-7, with TRBD2 matching 11 bases. The germline gives CDR1 ENHRY, CDR2 SYGVKD. CDR3 size: 14 residues. J lost 2 bases, V lost 4 bases, and 1 base had no gene match. The CDR3 coding sequence is TGTGCCATCAGTGCTAGCGGGAGGACCTACGAGCAGTACGTC. This sequence encodes CAISASGRTYEQYV.